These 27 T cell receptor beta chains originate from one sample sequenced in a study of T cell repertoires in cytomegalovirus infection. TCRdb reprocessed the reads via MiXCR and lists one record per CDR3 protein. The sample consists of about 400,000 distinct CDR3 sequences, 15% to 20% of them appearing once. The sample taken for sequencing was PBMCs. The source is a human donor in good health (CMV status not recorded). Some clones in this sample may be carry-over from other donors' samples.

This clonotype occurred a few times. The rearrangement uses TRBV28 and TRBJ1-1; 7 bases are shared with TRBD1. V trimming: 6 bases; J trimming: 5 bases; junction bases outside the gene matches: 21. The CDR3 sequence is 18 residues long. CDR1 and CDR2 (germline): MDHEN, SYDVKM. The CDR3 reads CASSLQGLGVIGKTEAFF. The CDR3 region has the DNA TGTGCCAGCAGCCTACAGGGGTTGGGGGTTATTGGGAAGACTGAAGCTTTCTTT. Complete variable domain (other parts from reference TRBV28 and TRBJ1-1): DVKVTQSSRYLVKRTGEKVFLECVQDMDHENMFWYRQDPGLGLRLIYFSYDVKMKEKGDIPEGYSVSREKKERFSLILESASTNQTSMYLCASSLQGLGVIGKTEAFFGQGTRLTVV.

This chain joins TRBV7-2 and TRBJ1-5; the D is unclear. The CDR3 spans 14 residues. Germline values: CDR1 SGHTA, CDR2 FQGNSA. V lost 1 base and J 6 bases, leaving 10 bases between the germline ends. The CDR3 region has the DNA TGTGCCAGCAGCTTAGTTGGTTTGGGTCAGCCCCAGCATTTT. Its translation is CASSLVGLGQPQHF.

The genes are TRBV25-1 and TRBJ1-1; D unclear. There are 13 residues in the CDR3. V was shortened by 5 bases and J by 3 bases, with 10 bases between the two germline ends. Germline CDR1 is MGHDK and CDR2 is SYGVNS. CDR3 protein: CASSQYGYTEAFF. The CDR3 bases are TGTGCCAGCAGTCAGTATGGATACACTGAAGCTTTCTTT.

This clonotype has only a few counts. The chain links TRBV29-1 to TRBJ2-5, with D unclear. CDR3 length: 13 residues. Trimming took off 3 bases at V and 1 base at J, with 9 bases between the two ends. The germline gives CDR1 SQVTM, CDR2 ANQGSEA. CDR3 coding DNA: TGCAGCGTTGAGATGGCCCTCCAAGAGACCCAGTACTTC. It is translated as CSVEMALQETQYF.

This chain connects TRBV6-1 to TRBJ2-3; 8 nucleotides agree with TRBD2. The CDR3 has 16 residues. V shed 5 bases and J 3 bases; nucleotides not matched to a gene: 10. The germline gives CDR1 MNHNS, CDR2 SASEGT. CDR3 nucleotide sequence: TGTGCCAGCAGTCAGACGTATAGCGGGAATACAGATACGCAGTATTTT. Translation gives CASSQTYSGNTDTQYF.

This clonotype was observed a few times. CDR3 residues: CSASRRDLRGYTF. CDR3 DNA sequence: TGCAGTGCTAGCCGCCGGGATTTGAGGGGCTACACCTTC. This chain joins TRBV20-1 and TRBJ1-2, with D hard to call. The V gene's germline CDR1 is DFQATT and CDR2 SNEGSKA (reference sequence). The CDR3 sequence is 13 residues long. V lost 3 bases, J lost 8 bases, and 16 bases lay in between.

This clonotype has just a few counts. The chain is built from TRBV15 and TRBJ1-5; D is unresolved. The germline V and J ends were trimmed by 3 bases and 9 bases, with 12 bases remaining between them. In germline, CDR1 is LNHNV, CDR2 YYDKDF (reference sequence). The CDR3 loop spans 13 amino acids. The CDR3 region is CATSSLSLGPQHF. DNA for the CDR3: TGTGCCACCAGCAGCCTCAGTTTGGGGCCCCAGCATTTT. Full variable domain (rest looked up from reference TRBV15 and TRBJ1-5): DAMVIQNPRYQVTQFGKPVTLSCSQTLNHNVMYWYQQKSSQAPKLLFHYYDKDFNNEADTPDNFQSRRPNTSFCFLDIRSPGLGDTAMYLCATSSLSLGPQHFGDGTRLSIL.

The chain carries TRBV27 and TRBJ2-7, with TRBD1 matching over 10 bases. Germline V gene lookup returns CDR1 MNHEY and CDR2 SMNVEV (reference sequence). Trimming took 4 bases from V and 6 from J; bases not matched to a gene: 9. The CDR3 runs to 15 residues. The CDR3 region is CASSYGQGGRSEQYF. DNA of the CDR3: TGTGCCAGCAGTTACGGACAGGGGGGCAGGTCCGAGCAGTACTTC.

The CDR3 sequence is CSAPTSGSFGDTQYF. The CDR3 coding sequence is TGCAGTGCCCCGACTAGCGGATCTTTCGGAGATACGCAGTATTTT. The chain recombines TRBV20-1 with TRBJ2-3, with 9 bases matching TRBD2. Trimming at V came to 6 bases and at J to 5 bases, leaving 12 bases not matched to a gene. This CDR3 has 15 amino acids. Germline values: CDR1 DFQATT, CDR2 SNEGSKA (reference sequence).

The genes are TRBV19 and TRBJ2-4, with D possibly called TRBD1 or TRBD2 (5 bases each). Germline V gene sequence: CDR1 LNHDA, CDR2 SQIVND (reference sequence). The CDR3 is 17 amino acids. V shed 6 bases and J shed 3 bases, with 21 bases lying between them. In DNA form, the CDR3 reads TGTGCCAGTAGCGATACCATGGGGACGCGCGACAAAAACATTCAGTACTTC. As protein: CASSDTMGTRDKNIQYF. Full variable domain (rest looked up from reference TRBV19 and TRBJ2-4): DGGITQSPKYLFRKEGQNVTLSCEQNLNHDAMYWYRQDPGQGLRLIYYSQIVNDFQKGDIAEGYSVSREKKESFPLTVTSAQKNPTAFYLCASSDTMGTRDKNIQYFGAGTRLSVL.

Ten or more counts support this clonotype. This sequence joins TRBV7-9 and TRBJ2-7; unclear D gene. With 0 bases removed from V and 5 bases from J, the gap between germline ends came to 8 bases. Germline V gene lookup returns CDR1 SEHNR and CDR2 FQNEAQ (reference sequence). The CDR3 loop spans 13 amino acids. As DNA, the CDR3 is TGTGCCAGCAGCTTAGCTTGGGTCCACGAGCAGTACTTC. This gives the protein CASSLAWVHEQYF.

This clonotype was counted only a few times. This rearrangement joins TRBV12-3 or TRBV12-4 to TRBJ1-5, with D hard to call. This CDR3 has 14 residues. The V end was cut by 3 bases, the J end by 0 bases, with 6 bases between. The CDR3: CASSFGNSNQPQHF. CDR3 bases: TGTGCCAGCAGTTTCGGCAATAGCAATCAGCCCCAGCATTTT.

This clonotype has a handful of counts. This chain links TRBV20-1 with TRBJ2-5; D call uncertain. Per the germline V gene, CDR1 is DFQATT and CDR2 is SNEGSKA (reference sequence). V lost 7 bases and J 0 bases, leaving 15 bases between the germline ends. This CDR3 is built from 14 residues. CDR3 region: CSGYWGQNQETQYF. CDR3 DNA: TGCAGTGGGTATTGGGGTCAGAACCAAGAGACCCAGTACTTC.

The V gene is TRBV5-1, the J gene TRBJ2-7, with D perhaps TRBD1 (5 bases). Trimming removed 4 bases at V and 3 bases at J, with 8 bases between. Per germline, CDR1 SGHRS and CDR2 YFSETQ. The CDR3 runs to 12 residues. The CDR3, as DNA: TGCGCCAGCAGCATCGACAGCTACGAGCAGTACTTC. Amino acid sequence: CASSIDSYEQYF.

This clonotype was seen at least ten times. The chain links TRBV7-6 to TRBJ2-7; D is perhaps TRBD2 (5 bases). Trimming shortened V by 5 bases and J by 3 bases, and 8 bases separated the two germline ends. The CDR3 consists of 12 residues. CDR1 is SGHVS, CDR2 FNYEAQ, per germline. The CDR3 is CASSREGYEQYF. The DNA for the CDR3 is TGTGCCAGCAGCCGAGAGGGCTACGAGCAGTACTTC.

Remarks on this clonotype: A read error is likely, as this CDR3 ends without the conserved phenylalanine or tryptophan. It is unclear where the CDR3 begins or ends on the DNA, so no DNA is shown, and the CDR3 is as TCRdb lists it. CDR3 in amino acids: CARSFERQLLP. This sequence joins TRBV5-3 and TRBJ1-2; the table's D call, TRBD1, has no DNA check behind it. TRBV5-3 carries the ORF label, with uncertain function. With termini counted, the CDR3 has 11 amino acids.

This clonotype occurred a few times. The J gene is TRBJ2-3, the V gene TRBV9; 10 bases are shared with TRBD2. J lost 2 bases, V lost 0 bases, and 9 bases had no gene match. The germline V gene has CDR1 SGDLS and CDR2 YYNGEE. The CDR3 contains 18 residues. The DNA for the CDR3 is TGTGCCAGCAGCGTAGACTTTACTAGCGGGGTGAACACAGATACGCAGTATTTT. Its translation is CASSVDFTSGVNTDTQYF.

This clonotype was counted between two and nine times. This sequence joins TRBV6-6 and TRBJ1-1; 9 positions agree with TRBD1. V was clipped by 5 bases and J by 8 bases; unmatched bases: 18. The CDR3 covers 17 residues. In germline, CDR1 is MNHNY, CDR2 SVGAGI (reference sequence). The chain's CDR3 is CASSPALQGALVREAFF. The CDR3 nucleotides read TGTGCCAGCAGTCCGGCTTTACAGGGGGCGTTGGTACGGGAAGCTTTCTTT.

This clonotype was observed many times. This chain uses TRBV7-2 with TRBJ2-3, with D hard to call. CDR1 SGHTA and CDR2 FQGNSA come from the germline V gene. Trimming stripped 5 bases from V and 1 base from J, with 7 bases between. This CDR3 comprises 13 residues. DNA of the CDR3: TGTGCCAGCAGCACATTCCGCACAGATACGCAGTATTTT. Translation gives CASSTFRTDTQYF.

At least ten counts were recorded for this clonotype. The CDR3 is CASSFHPTATNTEAFF. Here the CDR3 DNA reads TGTGCCAGCAGTTTTCACCCCACAGCAACTAACACTGAAGCTTTCTTT. The V and J genes are TRBV12-3 or TRBV12-4 and TRBJ1-1, with unresolved D. The CDR3 runs to 16 residues. V shed 3 bases and J shed 2 bases, with 16 bases lying between them.

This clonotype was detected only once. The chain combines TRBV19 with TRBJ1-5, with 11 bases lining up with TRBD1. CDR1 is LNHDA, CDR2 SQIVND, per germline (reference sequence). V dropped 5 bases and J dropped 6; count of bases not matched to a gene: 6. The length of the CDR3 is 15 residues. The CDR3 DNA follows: TGTGCCAGTAGTCCGGACAGGGGGCCGGGTCAGCCCCAGCATTTT. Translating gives CASSPDRGPGQPQHF.

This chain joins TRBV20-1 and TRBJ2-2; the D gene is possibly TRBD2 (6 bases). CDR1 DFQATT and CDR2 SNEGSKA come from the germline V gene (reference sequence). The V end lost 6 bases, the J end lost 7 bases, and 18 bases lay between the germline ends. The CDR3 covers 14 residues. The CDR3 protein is CSAIHGGAHGELFF. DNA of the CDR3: TGCAGTGCCATTCACGGGGGAGCCCACGGGGAGCTGTTTTTT.

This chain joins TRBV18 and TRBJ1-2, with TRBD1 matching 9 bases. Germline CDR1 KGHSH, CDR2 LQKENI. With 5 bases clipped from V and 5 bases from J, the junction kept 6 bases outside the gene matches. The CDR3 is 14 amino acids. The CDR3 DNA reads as TGTGCCAGCTCAACCGGACAGGGGATGTATGGCTACACCTTC. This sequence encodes CASSTGQGMYGYTF.

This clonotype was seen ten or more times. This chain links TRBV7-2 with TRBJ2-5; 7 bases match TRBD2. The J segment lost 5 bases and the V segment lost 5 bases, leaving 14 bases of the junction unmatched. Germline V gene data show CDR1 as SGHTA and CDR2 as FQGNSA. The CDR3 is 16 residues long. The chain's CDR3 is CASSPQRGLPGETQYF. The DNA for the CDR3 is TGTGCCAGCAGCCCTCAGCGGGGCCTCCCGGGGGAGACCCAGTACTTC.

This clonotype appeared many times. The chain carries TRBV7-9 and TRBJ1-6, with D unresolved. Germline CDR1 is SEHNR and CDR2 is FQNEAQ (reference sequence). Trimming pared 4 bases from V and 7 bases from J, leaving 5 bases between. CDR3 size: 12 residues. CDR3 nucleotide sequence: TGTGCCAGCAGCTGGCAGAATTCACCCCTCCACTTT. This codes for CASSWQNSPLHF.

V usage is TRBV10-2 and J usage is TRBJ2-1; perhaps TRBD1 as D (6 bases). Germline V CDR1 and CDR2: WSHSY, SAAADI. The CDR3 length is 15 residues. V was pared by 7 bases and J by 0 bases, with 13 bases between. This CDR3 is CASTEDSSSYNEQFF. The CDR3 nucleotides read TGCGCCAGCACCGAGGACAGTAGCTCCTACAATGAGCAGTTCTTC.

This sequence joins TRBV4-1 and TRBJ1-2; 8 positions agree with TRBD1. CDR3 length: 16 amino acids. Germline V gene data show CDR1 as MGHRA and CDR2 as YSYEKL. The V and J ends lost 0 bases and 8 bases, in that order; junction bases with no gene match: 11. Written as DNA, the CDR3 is TGCGCCAGCAGCCAAGAGTTGGCAGGGGGCGTAGAAGGCTACACCTTC. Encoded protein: CASSQELAGGVEGYTF.